The clone carrying this T cell receptor beta chain was counted many times. No antigen is known for it. The cDNA had a unique molecular identifier and a template-switch universal primer site. TCRdb passed the 5' RACE reads through MiXCR, listing each CDR3 protein once. The repertoire holds some 240,000 distinct CDR3 sequences, with approximately 10% as singletons. Per germline, CDR1 MDHEN and CDR2 SYDVKM. CDR3 length equals 13 residues. The V end lost 5 bases, the J end lost 8 bases, and 10 bases lay between the germline ends. These data originate in a study of identical twins. Overall study findings and caveats: Models underestimated TCR alpha sharing (out-of-frame) in monozygotic twins. Its conclusions, products of cross-sectional statistical analysis, did not come from following the same donors. Potential partial confounding of zero-insertion analyses by invariant MAIT and iNKT cells was noted.

The TCR comes from a man aged 50 to 60 in good health. This sequence joins TRBV28 and TRBJ1-6; D remains ambiguous. Sequencing input: memory T cells sorted from blood. The CDR3 region has the DNA TGTGCCAGCAGTCGAGACTGGGATTCACCCCTCCACTTT. Protein: CASSRDWDSPLHF.